This T cell receptor beta chain emerged from a study of molecular identifiers for immune sequencing clone quantification. Trimming stripped 10 bases from V and 0 bases from J, with 10 bases between. The CDR3 has 14 amino acids. Germline V gives CDR1 SNHLY, CDR2 FYNNEI. For bulk TCR libraries, previously described methods and listed TCR primers were used. Using its own MiXCR run on the PCR reads, TCRdb lists one record per CDR3 protein. The table lists about half a million distinct CDR3 sequences, roughly a fifth of them singletons, with roughly 0.81% in the top ten. RNA fractions of 10%, 30% or 50% and about 19,000 to 1,000,000 sorted cells were the source of naive CD8 libraries.

The J gene is TRBJ2-6, the V gene TRBV2; D call uncertain. Sequencing was done on a sample of naive CD8+ T cells from blood, with Jurkat cell RNA spiked in. Subset meaning: FACS-sorted CD8+CD4-CCR7+CD45RA+ naive T cells. This TCR derives from a human donor in good health. Some libraries in this study had Jurkat cell RNA spiked in. The CDR3 region is CATSGDSGANVLTF. CDR3 nucleotide sequence: TGTGCCACCTCTGGCGACTCTGGGGCCAACGTCCTGACTTTC.